The table lists the clone carrying this T cell receptor beta chain with a few counts. Its target is unknown. Per germline, CDR1 MNHEY and CDR2 SVGEGT. The CDR3 has 17 residues. Trimming pared 11 bases from V and 0 bases from J, leaving 23 bases between. This entry is derived from a study of T cell repertoires in aging, cancer and after chemotherapy. Study background: Patients with glioblastoma brain tumors were sampled before and after temozolomide-based therapy. The full dataset contained around 8.2 million TCR reads. Study-wide findings and caveats: Age-matched healthy donors had significantly more diverse, less clonal blood TCR repertoires than untreated cancer patients. Loss of evenness, beyond lost richness, contributed to age-related TCR diversity decline in cancer patients.

The template was genomic DNA from peripheral blood, not RNA. Multiplex touch-down PCR with TRB-A/B primers amplified rearranged V-D-J TRB sequences. TCRdb passed the multiplex PCR reads through MiXCR, listing each CDR3 protein once. The sample lists around 20,000 distinct CDR3 sequences, approximately 35% occurring once. The clonotype originates from a human donor with a solid tumor. The chain carries TRBV6-2 or TRBV6-3 and TRBJ1-5; D uncertain. Sequencing was performed on blood. The chain's CDR3 is CACSRDPFRHSNQPQHF. CDR3 DNA sequence: TGTGCCTGTTCGCGAGACCCTTTTCGACATAGCAATCAGCCCCAGCATTTT.